These 17 T cell receptor beta chains came from one sample sequenced in a study of T cell changes during pregnancy in multiple sclerosis. Assay: immunoSEQ multiplex PCR; the TCRdb copy retains only in-frame clones and omits some. Seen here are 50,000 or so clones, around 92% observed once, and the top ten hold approximately 1.1%. This specimen was peripheral blood, taken after pregnancy. The receptors here all came from a female donor in good health, enrolled as a control in a pregnancy study.

The V gene is TRBV4-2, the J gene TRBJ2-2, with a weak D call TRBD2 (5 bases). Germline assignment: CDR1 LGHNA and CDR2 YNFKEQ. The CDR3 sequence is 14 residues long. V gave up 0 bases and J gave up 6 bases, with 8 bases separating them. DNA of the CDR3: TGTGCCAGCAGCCAAGATCTCGGGGCCGGGGAGCTGTTTTTT. Translated: CASSQDLGAGELFF.

The chain couples TRBV6-5 to TRBJ2-1, with a possible D match to TRBD1 (7 bases). Trimming took 6 bases from V and 4 from J, leaving 16 bases between them. CDR3 length: 15 residues. The V gene's germline CDR1 is MNHEY and CDR2 SVGAGI. CDR3 sequence: CASRGGTAQYNEQFF. CDR3 in DNA: TGTGCCAGCAGGGGCGGGACAGCTCAATACAATGAGCAGTTCTTC.

The rearrangement links TRBV9 to TRBJ1-3; TRBD1 aligns across 7 bases. This CDR3 has 15 residues. V shed 3 bases, J shed 0 bases, and the junction held 3 bases outside the gene matches. CDR1 and CDR2 (germline): SGDLS, YYNGEE. In DNA, the CDR3 is TGTGCCAGCAGCGACAGGGACAGCTCTGGAAACACCATATATTTT. Residues: CASSDRDSSGNTIYF.

This clone was counted a single time. This chain links TRBV19 with TRBJ1-1; D is unresolved. The CDR3 contains 13 residues. The V end was cut by 6 bases, the J end by 3 bases, with 11 bases between. CDR1 LNHDA and CDR2 SQIVND come from the germline V gene (reference sequence). CDR3 region: CASRWASYTEAFF. In DNA form, the CDR3 reads TGTGCCAGTAGATGGGCTTCGTACACTGAAGCTTTCTTT.

The chain carries TRBV5-4 and TRBJ2-5, with 8 bases matching TRBD2. The CDR3 length is 15 residues. CDR1 SGHNT and CDR2 YYREEE come from the germline V gene (reference sequence). The V gene end was trimmed by 4 bases and the J gene end by 0 bases; junction bases not matched to a gene: 5. The CDR3 DNA is TGTGCCAGCAGCGCCCGGACTAGCCACCAAGAGACCCAGTACTTC. This codes for CASSARTSHQETQYF.

V gene TRBV7-9 combines with J gene TRBJ2-3; D is perhaps TRBD2 (6 bases). The germline V gene encodes CDR1 SEHNR and CDR2 FQNEAQ (reference sequence). This CDR3 comprises 14 residues. The V end lost 3 bases, the J end lost 4 bases, and 11 bases lay between the germline ends. The CDR3 sequence: CASSLSGAPDTQYF. DNA for the CDR3: TGTGCCAGCAGCTTGTCGGGAGCCCCAGATACGCAGTATTTT.

The sample holds a few counts of this clone. The chain links TRBV19 to TRBJ1-6; 9 bases map to TRBD1. In germline, CDR1 is LNHDA, CDR2 SQIVND (reference sequence). V dropped 6 bases and J dropped 7; count of bases not matched to a gene: 7. This CDR3 has 15 residues. In nucleotides, the CDR3 is TGTGCCAGTAGCCACGGGACAGGGATCAATTCACCCCTCCACTTT. Amino acids: CASSHGTGINSPLHF.

J is TRBJ1-2 and V is TRBV18, with TRBD1 matching over 10 bases. CDR3 length: 17 amino acids. CDR1 and CDR2 (germline): KGHSH, LQKENI. Unmatched junction bases numbered 12, after V lost 2 bases and J lost 6 bases. The CDR3: CASSPSPSGQGLNGYTF. CDR3 DNA sequence: TGTGCCAGCTCACCAAGCCCGTCGGGACAGGGGTTGAATGGCTACACCTTC.

This chain joins TRBV27 and TRBJ2-7; TRBD1 might be the D (5 bases). The CDR3 is made up of 14 amino acids. V was pared by 5 bases and J by 4 bases, with 15 bases between. The germline V gene encodes CDR1 MNHEY and CDR2 SMNVEV (reference sequence). CDR3 DNA sequence: TGTGCCAGCAGTAGGTCAGGGAAGCTGTACGAGCAGTACTTC. Translation: CASSRSGKLYEQYF.

This CDR3 reads CASSEAGAWGTDTQYF. As DNA, the CDR3 is TGTGCCAGCAGTGAAGCGGGAGCCTGGGGCACAGATACGCAGTATTTT. This chain links TRBV6-1 with TRBJ2-3, with a possible D match to TRBD2 (5 bases). This CDR3 has 16 residues. V shed 0 bases and J shed 1 base, with 11 bases lying between them. Germline V lookup: CDR1 MNHNS, CDR2 SASEGT.

The chain recombines TRBV28 with TRBJ1-5; no definite D call. CDR1 is MDHEN, CDR2 SYDVKM, per germline. CDR3 size: 15 residues. V dropped 6 bases and J dropped 1 base, with 13 bases sitting between them. The CDR3 spells CASRPREGSNQPQHF. The CDR3 DNA is TGTGCCAGCAGGCCGAGGGAGGGCAGCAATCAGCCCCAGCATTTT. Full variable domain (outside the CDR3, taken from reference TRBV28 and TRBJ1-5): DVKVTQSSRYLVKRTGEKVFLECVQDMDHENMFWYRQDPGLGLRLIYFSYDVKMKEKGDIPEGYSVSREKKERFSLILESASTNQTSMYLCASRPREGSNQPQHFGDGTRLSIL.

This clone has only a few counts. V is TRBV2 and J is TRBJ1-1; a weak D match, TRBD1 (6 bases). V was trimmed by 3 bases and J by 2 bases, leaving 10 bases between them. The CDR3 is made up of 14 amino acids. Germline values: CDR1 SNHLY, CDR2 FYNNEI. This CDR3 is CASSDGRGNTEAFF. The CDR3 coding sequence is TGTGCCAGCAGTGATGGCAGGGGCAACACTGAAGCTTTCTTT.

Worth noting for this clone: This same CDR3 is encoded by further DNA sequences in the sample. This chain joins TRBV18 and TRBJ1-5; a weak D match, TRBD1 (6 bases). The germline gives CDR1 KGHSH, CDR2 LQKENI. The V end was cut by 0 bases, the J end by 7 bases, with 13 bases between. The CDR3 spans 15 residues. CDR3 DNA sequence: TGTGCCAGCTCACCACCGAGCCAAGGGGGACAGCCCCAGCATTTT. Residues: CASSPPSQGGQPQHF.

CDR3 protein: CASGRQVTGKTNEKLFF. The DNA for the CDR3 is TGTGCCAGCGGCAGACAAGTTACAGGGAAGACTAATGAAAAACTGTTTTTT. The V and J genes are TRBV7-9 and TRBJ1-4, with D possibly TRBD1 on 6 matching bases. CDR1 and CDR2 (germline): SEHNR, FQNEAQ (reference sequence). Between the trimmed V and J ends, which lost 8 bases and 2 bases, there was a span of 21 bases. This CDR3 is built from 17 residues.

The J gene is TRBJ1-2, the V gene TRBV28; possibly TRBD1 for D (5 bases). CDR1 and CDR2 (germline): MDHEN, SYDVKM. V was cut by 5 bases and J by 0 bases, with 16 bases left in between. The CDR3 is 16 residues long. This CDR3 reads CASSPRQRQTNYGYTF. The CDR3 nucleotides are TGTGCCAGCAGTCCTCGACAGAGACAGACTAACTATGGCTACACCTTC.

The chain has TRBV10-3 and TRBJ2-3; D is perhaps TRBD2 (5 bases). The ends were cut back, 2 bases at V and 2 bases at J, with 11 bases in the middle. This CDR3 is built from 15 residues. Germline CDR1 is ENHRY and CDR2 is SYGVKD. CDR3 loop: CAISETQRYTDTQYF. The CDR3 DNA follows: TGTGCCATCAGTGAGACCCAGCGGTACACAGATACGCAGTATTTT.

The rearrangement joins TRBV28 to TRBJ2-6, with unresolved D. This CDR3 region has 18 residues. Per the germline V gene, CDR1 is MDHEN and CDR2 is SYDVKM. V was pared by 5 bases and J by 0 bases, with 17 bases between. CDR3 bases: TGTGCCAGCAGTGCCTACCGCCTTTCCTCCTCTGGGGCCAACGTCCTGACTTTC. This sequence encodes CASSAYRLSSSGANVLTF.